One T cell receptor beta chain is described in this entry. What it binds is not known. This CDR3 contains 14 residues. Trimming cost V 3 bases and J 7 bases, with 15 bases left between them. Germline CDR1 is GTSNPN and CDR2 is SVGIG (reference sequence). The assay was immunoSEQ multiplex PCR, and TCRdb's table has in-frame clones only and misses some. Found here are approximately 150,000 clones, roughly 87% of them singletons; the top ten hold about 6%. Combined were second doses at about 4 or about 12 weeks. This specimen belongs to a study of T cell responses to AZD1222 COVID-19 vaccine. General observations from the study: Donors skewed white British and female; clonal diversity was possibly underestimated. Researchers took repertoire samples only after the peak T cell response had come.

The chain is built from TRBV30 and TRBJ1-4; no clear D. The TCR originated in an adult who received the AZD1222 COVID-19 vaccine. The specimen was peripheral blood, collected 28 days after the second AZD1222 dose. CDR3: CAWRRIEGSEKLFF. The CDR3 DNA reads as TGTGCCTGGAGGCGGATAGAGGGTTCTGAAAAACTGTTTTTT.